Listed here are 11 T cell receptor beta chains from one sample, sequenced in a study of T cell responses to AZD1222 COVID-19 vaccine. The protocol was immunoSEQ multiplex PCR, while the TCRdb copy is restricted to in-frame clones and leaves out a portion. This table has about 200,000 clones, around 93% appearing once. Sequencing used peripheral blood, obtained 28 days after the second AZD1222 dose. The receptors originated from an adult who received the AZD1222 COVID-19 vaccine.

This rearrangement joins TRBV27 to TRBJ1-1; D may be TRBD1 (5 bases). The CDR3 consists of 17 residues. Trimming shortened V by 5 bases and J by 5 bases, and 24 bases separated the two germline ends. Looked up from germline, CDR1 is MNHEY and CDR2 is SMNVEV (reference sequence). In DNA, the CDR3 is TGTGCCAGCAGTCCAAAGGGTCAGGGACCTTTGGGGACTGAAGCTTTCTTT. Encoded protein: CASSPKGQGPLGTEAFF.

The chain links TRBV2 to TRBJ2-1, with a possible D match to TRBD2 (5 bases). The CDR3 covers 15 residues. From germline, CDR1 is SNHLY and CDR2 FYNNEI. V lost 7 bases and J 6 bases, leaving 19 bases between the germline ends. The CDR3 here is CASNRGASMGNEQFF. CDR3 nucleotide sequence: TGTGCCAGCAATCGGGGTGCGAGTATGGGCAATGAGCAGTTCTTC.

This clone was observed a single time. The gene calls are TRBV7-8 and TRBJ2-1; the D gene could be TRBD1 or TRBD2 (6 bases each). The ends were cut back, 5 bases at V and 0 bases at J, with 14 bases in the middle. This CDR3 spans 16 amino acids. Germline CDR1 is SGHVS and CDR2 is FQNEAQ. The chain's CDR3 is CASSVTPGASYNEQFF. The CDR3 DNA sequence: TGTGCCAGCAGCGTGACGCCGGGGGCCTCCTACAATGAGCAGTTCTTC.

CDR3 DNA: TGTGCCATCAGTGCGGTTGCCGGGACAGGGACCTACGAGCAGTACTTC. Its translation: CAISAVAGTGTYEQYF. This rearrangement joins TRBV10-3 to TRBJ2-7; 9 bases map to TRBD1. Per germline, CDR1 ENHRY and CDR2 SYGVKD. The CDR3 length is 16 residues. With V trimmed by 4 bases and J by 2 bases, 9 bases remained unmatched.

V usage is TRBV7-9 and J usage is TRBJ1-2; D perhaps matches TRBD1 (5 bases). Looked up from germline, CDR1 is SEHNR and CDR2 is FQNEAQ (reference sequence). The CDR3 loop spans 13 amino acids. V lost 5 bases, J lost 7 bases, and 14 bases lay in between. The CDR3 spells CASSLQEPGGYTF. The CDR3 region has the DNA TGTGCCAGCAGCCTACAGGAACCCGGTGGCTACACCTTC.

This clone occurred a few times. The J gene is TRBJ1-2, the V gene TRBV11-1; 9 bases match TRBD1. Trimming cost V 2 bases and J 2 bases; bases outside gene matches: 6. The CDR3 length is 16 residues. Germline V gene data show CDR1 as SGHAT and CDR2 as FQDESV (reference sequence). CDR3 loop: CASSLPQGAENYGYTF. CDR3 DNA sequence: TGTGCCAGCAGCTTACCACAGGGGGCAGAAAACTATGGCTACACCTTC.

The chain has TRBV6-5 and TRBJ1-1; possible D gene TRBD1, 5 bases. Germline V gene sequence: CDR1 MNHEY, CDR2 SVGAGI. V was pared by 0 bases and J by 7 bases, with 15 bases between. The CDR3 sequence is 15 residues long. The CDR3 protein is CASSYSIRGTNEAFF. In DNA, the CDR3 is TGTGCCAGCAGTTACTCGATCCGGGGGACGAATGAAGCTTTCTTT.

This clone was observed a single time. CDR3 coding DNA: TGTGCCAGCAGTTTACAGGAAGCCTATAATTCACCCCTCCACTTT. This codes for CASSLQEAYNSPLHF. This sequence joins TRBV28 and TRBJ1-6; D is ambiguous. Trimming cost V 2 bases and J 2 bases, with 7 bases left between them. The CDR3 has 15 residues. CDR1 and CDR2 from the germline V gene are MDHEN and SYDVKM.

The V and J genes are TRBV28 and TRBJ1-5; no reliable D call. Germline CDR1 MDHEN, CDR2 SYDVKM. The CDR3 contains 15 residues. Trimming removed 3 bases at V and 5 bases at J, with 14 bases between. DNA of the CDR3: TGTGCCAGCAGTTTTTGGTATAGGGCCGATCAGCCCCAGCATTTT. Translation gives CASSFWYRADQPQHF.

This clone was seen more than once but under ten times. The chain uses TRBV28 and TRBJ1-3; 11 bases are shared with TRBD1. CDR1 and CDR2 (germline): MDHEN, SYDVKM. Trimming removed 5 bases from V and 2 bases from J; junction bases left unmatched: 11. This CDR3 comprises 18 residues. CDR3 protein: CASSPAGTGGKPGNTIYF. In DNA form, the CDR3 reads TGTGCCAGCAGTCCAGCGGGGACAGGGGGTAAACCTGGAAACACCATATATTTT.

The chain joins TRBV3-1 (or the pseudogene TRBV3-2) to TRBJ1-3; no clear D gene. Trimming pared 6 bases from V and 8 bases from J, leaving 29 bases between. The CDR3 consists of 18 residues. Germline values: CDR1 LGHDT, CDR2 YNNKEL (reference sequence). In DNA, the CDR3 is TGTGCCAGCAGTCTTGCGGGTGCGGCTGGTCGCGAACGCCACACCATATATTTT. Translating gives CASSLAGAAGRERHTIYF.